The 12 T cell receptor beta chains reported below all come from one sample, sequenced in a study of graft-versus-host responses after intestinal transplantation. Measured with immunoSEQ multiplex PCR; TCRdb has only the in-frame clones, and not every one. Altogether some 62,000 clones are present, more than 85% being singletons, with the ten largest covering roughly 1.5%. Which antigens these TCRs recognize remains unknown. Specimen: unstimulated CD8+ T cells sorted from spleen or lymph node cells, collected before transplant. The receptors stem from a human donor who was the organ donor for an intestinal transplant.

This chain uses TRBV5-1 with TRBJ2-3; 7 nucleotides match TRBD2. Germline V lookup: CDR1 SGHRS, CDR2 YFSETQ. This CDR3 is 15 amino acids long. The ends lost 2 bases at V and 4 bases at J; junction bases unmatched: 7. Written as DNA, the CDR3 is TGCGCCAGCAGCTTCGGGGACTACGGGGCAGATACGCAGTATTTT. Encoded protein: CASSFGDYGADTQYF.

The V gene is TRBV4-1, the J gene TRBJ1-2; D call uncertain. Trimming took 0 bases from V and 5 from J, leaving 10 bases between them. The germline V gene encodes CDR1 MGHRA and CDR2 YSYEKL. This CDR3 has 14 residues. DNA for the CDR3: TGCGCCAGCAGCCAAGATCTAGGCGATTATGGCTACACCTTC. Translated, it gives CASSQDLGDYGYTF.

V gene TRBV30 combines with J gene TRBJ2-2; D is ambiguous. The CDR3 runs 13 residues. Germline CDR1 and CDR2: GTSNPN and SVGIG (reference sequence). V lost 3 bases, J lost 6 bases, and 11 bases lay in between. The CDR3 region has the DNA TGTGCCTGGAGCCCGTCGTCTGCCGGGGAGCTGTTTTTT. This translates into CAWSPSSAGELFF.

This clone has only one observation. The genes are TRBV7-2 and TRBJ2-1; 9 positions match TRBD2. J lost 8 bases, V lost 0 bases, and 5 bases had no gene match. This CDR3 comprises 15 residues. Germline V gene lookup returns CDR1 SGHTA and CDR2 FQGNSA. CDR3 in amino acids: CASSLASGSRHEQFF. The CDR3 region has the DNA TGTGCCAGCAGCTTAGCTAGCGGGAGTCGCCATGAGCAGTTCTTC.

V is TRBV5-1 and J is TRBJ2-1, with D possibly matching TRBD1 (6 bases). The germline V gene encodes CDR1 SGHRS and CDR2 YFSETQ. The CDR3 has 14 residues. Between the trimmed V and J ends, which lost 3 bases and 5 bases, there was a span of 12 bases. The CDR3 is CASSYTGHHNEQFF. The CDR3 coding sequence is TGCGCCAGCAGCTACACGGGACACCACAATGAGCAGTTCTTC.

The chain employs TRBV4-1 and TRBJ2-1; tentative D call: TRBD2 (6 bases). Trimming pared 3 bases from V and 0 bases from J, leaving 21 bases between. Germline V gene data show CDR1 as MGHRA and CDR2 as YSYEKL. This CDR3 comprises 19 residues. The CDR3: CASSHRGIAAAPSYNEQFF. The CDR3 coding sequence is TGCGCCAGCAGCCACCGGGGGATAGCGGCGGCCCCCTCCTACAATGAGCAGTTCTTC.

V and J are TRBV25-1 and TRBJ2-2; D remains ambiguous. From germline, CDR1 is MGHDK and CDR2 SYGVNS. Trimming removed 5 bases at V and 6 bases at J, with 7 bases between. The CDR3 covers 12 residues. CDR3 sequence reads: CASSQDAGELFF. The CDR3 bases are TGTGCCAGCAGTCAGGATGCCGGGGAGCTGTTTTTT.

This rearrangement joins TRBV28 to TRBJ2-1; TRBD1 matches 8 bases. After removal of 1 base from V and 0 bases from J, the junction contained 8 bases not matched to a gene. Germline V CDR1 and CDR2: MDHEN, SYDVKM. CDR3 length equals 18 residues. CDR3: CASSLLGQGTGSYNEQFF. The DNA of the CDR3 is TGTGCCAGCAGTTTATTAGGACAGGGAACGGGCTCCTACAATGAGCAGTTCTTC.

The rearrangement links TRBV4-3 to TRBJ2-2, with D perhaps TRBD1 (6 bases). This CDR3 contains 17 residues. Germline V lookup: CDR1 LGHNA, CDR2 YSLEER. The V end was cut by 0 bases, the J end by 8 bases, with 19 bases between. CDR3 sequence: CASSQDRAGTLLGELFF. The CDR3 region has the DNA TGCGCCAGCAGCCAAGATAGGGCCGGGACACTTTTAGGGGAGCTGTTTTTT.

This clone was observed a single time. The rearrangement joins TRBV7-2 to TRBJ1-2; 10 nucleotides agree with TRBD1. The trim removed 1 base at V and 4 bases at J, leaving 6 bases unmatched. CDR1 is SGHTA, CDR2 FQGNSA, per germline. This CDR3 contains 16 residues. In nucleotides, the CDR3 is TGTGCCAGCAGCTTAGTGGGGACAGGGGACCCCTATGGCTACACCTTC. It yields the protein CASSLVGTGDPYGYTF.

V usage is TRBV2 and J usage is TRBJ2-5; 9 nucleotides line up with TRBD1. This CDR3 is 14 amino acids long. CDR1 SNHLY and CDR2 FYNNEI come from the germline V gene. Losses at the gene ends were 5 bases for V and 7 bases for J; bases not matched to a gene: 8. The CDR3 loop is CASSPGTGWATQYF. CDR3 bases: TGTGCCAGCAGTCCCGGGACAGGGTGGGCGACCCAGTACTTC.

The chain carries TRBV30 and TRBJ2-7; D is perhaps TRBD1 (5 bases). Germline V lookup: CDR1 GTSNPN, CDR2 SVGIG (reference sequence). The CDR3 has 13 amino acids. V was shortened by 4 bases and J by 2 bases, with 12 bases between the two germline ends. DNA of the CDR3: TGTGCCTGGAATAGGGGTCCCACCTACGAGCAGTACTTC. Encoded protein: CAWNRGPTYEQYF.